A single TCR beta chain is shown here with its context. Its antigen remains unknown. This specimen belongs to a study of T-cell reconstitution after alpha-beta-depleted transplantation in children. Study-wide findings and caveats: Expanded clones from the graft, numbering several hundred, reportedly supplied alpha-beta T cells about two months after transplant. Newly produced T cells mostly accounted for T-cell counts and diversity one year post-transplant. There were some patients whose high TCRbeta diversity at day 60 came from surviving recipient T cells and thymic progenitors.

This sample's TCRbeta library carried unique molecular identifier barcodes. TCRdb independently ran MiXCR on the PCR reads; one entry per CDR3 protein. The profile shows hundreds of thousands of distinct CDR3 sequences, roughly 24% of them singletons. The specimen comprised PBMCs, mostly from graft donor cells, sampled 360 days after TCRalphabeta/CD19-depleted stem cell transplant. The TCR comes from a boy younger than two who had a stem cell transplant for acute myeloid leukemia, so the T cells may come from the graft donor.

The chain's CDR3 is CSATNTGMSNQPQHF. The DNA of the CDR3 is TGCAGTGCCACCAACACAGGGATGAGCAATCAGCCCCAGCATTTT. The chain uses TRBV20-1 and TRBJ1-5; D perhaps matches TRBD1 (6 bases). There are 15 residues in the CDR3. Germline loops: CDR1 DFQATT, CDR2 SNEGSKA (reference sequence). Deletions cut 6 bases from V and 1 base from J, with 16 bases between.